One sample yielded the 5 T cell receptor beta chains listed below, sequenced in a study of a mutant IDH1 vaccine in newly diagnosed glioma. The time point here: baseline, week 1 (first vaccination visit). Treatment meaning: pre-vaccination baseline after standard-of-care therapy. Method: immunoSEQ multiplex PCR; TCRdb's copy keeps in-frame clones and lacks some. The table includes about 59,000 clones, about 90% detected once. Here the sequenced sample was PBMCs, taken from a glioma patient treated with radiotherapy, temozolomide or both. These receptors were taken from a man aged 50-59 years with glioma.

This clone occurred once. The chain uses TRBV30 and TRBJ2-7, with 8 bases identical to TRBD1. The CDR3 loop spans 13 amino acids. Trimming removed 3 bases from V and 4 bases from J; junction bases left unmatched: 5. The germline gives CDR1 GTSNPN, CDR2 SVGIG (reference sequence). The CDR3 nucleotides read TGTGCCTGGAGGGACAGGGCTAGGTACGAGCAGTACTTC. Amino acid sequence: CAWRDRARYEQYF.

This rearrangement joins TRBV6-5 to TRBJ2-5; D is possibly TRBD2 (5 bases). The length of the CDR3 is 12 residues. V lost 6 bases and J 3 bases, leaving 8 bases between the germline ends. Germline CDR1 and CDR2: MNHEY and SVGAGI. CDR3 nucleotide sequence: TGTGCCAGCAGAGTGGGAGAAGAGACCCAGTACTTC. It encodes CASRVGEETQYF.

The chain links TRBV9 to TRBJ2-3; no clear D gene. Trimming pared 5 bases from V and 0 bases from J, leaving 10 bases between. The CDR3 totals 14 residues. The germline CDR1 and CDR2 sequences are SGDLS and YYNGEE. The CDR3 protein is CASSPGRSTDTQYF. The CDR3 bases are TGTGCCAGCAGTCCTGGGCGTAGCACAGATACGCAGTATTTT.

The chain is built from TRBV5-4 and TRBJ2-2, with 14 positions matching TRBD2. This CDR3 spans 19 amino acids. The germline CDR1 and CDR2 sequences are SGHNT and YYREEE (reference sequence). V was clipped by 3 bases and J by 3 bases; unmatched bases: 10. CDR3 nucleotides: TGTGCCAGCAGCTCCTCCTCCGGGACTAGCGGGAGAGACACCGGGGAGCTGTTTTTT. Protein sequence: CASSSSSGTSGRDTGELFF.

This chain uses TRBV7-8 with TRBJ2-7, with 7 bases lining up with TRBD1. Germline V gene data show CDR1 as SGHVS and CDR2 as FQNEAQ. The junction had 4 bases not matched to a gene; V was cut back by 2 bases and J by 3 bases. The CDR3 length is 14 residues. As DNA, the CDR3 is TGTGCCAGCAGCTTACGCAGGGGGAACTACGAGCAGTACTTC. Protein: CASSLRRGNYEQYF. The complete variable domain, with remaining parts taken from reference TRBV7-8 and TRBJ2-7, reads GAGVSQSPRYKVAKRGQDVALRCDPISGHVSLFWYQQALGQGPEFLTYFQNEAQLDKSGLPSDRFFAERPEGSVSTLKIQRTQQEDSAVYLCASSLRRGNYEQYFGPGTRLTVT.